This T cell receptor beta chain appears in the sequencing data of a study of post-analysis software for immune sequencing data. Study in general: Relapsing-remitting, secondary progressive and progressive-relapsing multiple sclerosis courses were included. General observations from the study: Controls showed lower frequencies than patients for roughly 5 TRBV segments, and TRBV5-6, TRBV5-1 and TRBV20-1 were among these.

The CDR3 has 15 residues. Germline CDR1 and CDR2: LGHNA and YSLEER. This clonotype came up a few times. As yet, its antigen is unknown. Unique-molecular-identifier-tagged TCR beta cDNA libraries were used. Out of about 1 to 11 million T cells, some 480,000 cDNA molecules were generated. Via MiXCR, TCRdb re-called the PCR reads, giving one row per CDR3 protein. The sample lists some 690,000 distinct CDR3 sequences; approximately 30% were seen once. The sample comprised blood. This chain uses TRBV4-3 with TRBJ2-4; D might be TRBD1 or TRBD2, each matching 5 bases. Near its end, the DNA agrees better with TRBJ2-7, so the J call may be wrong. The clonotype originates from a girl between 10 and 17 years old with multiple sclerosis. The DNA for the CDR3 is TGCGCCAGCAGCCAAGGGGGGTCAGGTATGGGCGAGCAGTACTTC. It translates to CASSQGGSGMGEQYF.